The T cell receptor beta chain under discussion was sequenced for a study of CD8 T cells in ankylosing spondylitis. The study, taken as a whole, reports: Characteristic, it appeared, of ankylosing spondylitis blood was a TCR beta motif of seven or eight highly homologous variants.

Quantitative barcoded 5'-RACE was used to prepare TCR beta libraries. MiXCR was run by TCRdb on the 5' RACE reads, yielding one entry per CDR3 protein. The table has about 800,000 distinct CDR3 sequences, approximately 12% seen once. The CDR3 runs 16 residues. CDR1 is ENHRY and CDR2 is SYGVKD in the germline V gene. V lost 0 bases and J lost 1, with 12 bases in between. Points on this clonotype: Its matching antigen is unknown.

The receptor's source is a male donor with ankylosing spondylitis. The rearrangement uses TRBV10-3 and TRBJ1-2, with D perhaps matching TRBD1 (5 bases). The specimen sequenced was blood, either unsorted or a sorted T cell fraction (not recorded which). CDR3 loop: CAISESRGRFNYGYTF. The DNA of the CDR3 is TGTGCCATCAGTGAGTCTCGGGGACGGTTTAACTATGGCTACACCTTC.